Presented here are 30 T cell receptor beta chains from one specimen sequenced in a study of blood T cell repertoires in COVID-19 (dated by TCRdb to the early 2020s). Library prep was done by the immunoSEQ multiplex PCR assay. This is the immuneACCESS table as TCRdb keeps it, with only in-frame sequences that have V and J called. A part of the clones is gone; compared with another copy, unresolved V genes explain less than half, and the rest is unexplained. A total of over 350,000 clones appear in this sample, 88% of them only once. Clones ranked in the top ten supply less than 1.5% of the sample. Sequences were obtained from PBMCs or T cells enriched from blood (not recorded which). These receptor sequences come from a woman under 30 who had recovered from COVID-19.

The chain links TRBV19 to TRBJ2-2, with TRBD1 matching 9 bases. Trimming removed 8 bases from V and 10 bases from J; junction bases left unmatched: 11. The germline CDR1 and CDR2 sequences are LNHDA and SQIVND (reference sequence). The CDR3 has 14 residues. In nucleotides, the CDR3 is TGTGCCAGTCTTACCCGGACAGGGGCCTCGGAGCTGTTTTTT. Translated, it gives CASLTRTGASELFF.

The chain has TRBV18 and TRBJ1-6; D not resolved. There are 17 residues in the CDR3. Trimming cost V 4 bases and J 0 bases, with 13 bases left between them. The germline CDR1 and CDR2 sequences are KGHSH and LQKENI. In nucleotides, the CDR3 is TGTGCCAGCTCACTGTCAGGCGGGAGCTCCTATAATTCACCCCTCCACTTT. Encoded protein: CASSLSGGSSYNSPLHF.

The chain combines TRBV5-1 with TRBJ1-6; D gene uncertain. Germline-derived CDR1 and CDR2 are SGHRS and YFSETQ. The CDR3 has 13 amino acids. Trimming took 4 bases from V and 13 from J, leaving 15 bases between them. CDR3 DNA sequence: TGCGCCAGCAGCGATCAAGATCGGGAGCCCCTCCACTTT. Translated, it gives CASSDQDREPLHF.

The chain recombines TRBV4-1 with TRBJ2-3, with a possible D match to TRBD1 (6 bases). The ends were cut back, 3 bases at V and 0 bases at J, with 13 bases in the middle. Germline-derived CDR1 and CDR2 are MGHRA and YSYEKL. This CDR3 region has 16 residues. The CDR3 loop reads CASSQVGQPSTDTQYF. As DNA, the CDR3 is TGCGCCAGCAGCCAGGTAGGACAGCCTAGCACAGATACGCAGTATTTT.

The chain uses TRBV3-1 (or the pseudogene TRBV3-2) and TRBJ1-1; D perhaps matches TRBD1 (5 bases). CDR1 and CDR2 (germline): LGHDT, YNNKEL (reference sequence). This CDR3 comprises 13 residues. V was cut by 2 bases and J by 4 bases, with 8 bases left in between. The CDR3 sequence is CASSQQGITEAFF. The CDR3 DNA follows: TGTGCCAGCAGCCAACAGGGTATCACTGAAGCTTTCTTT.

This chain connects TRBV20-1 to TRBJ2-1; 15 bases are a match to TRBD2. The germline V gene encodes CDR1 DFQATT and CDR2 SNEGSKA (reference sequence). V trimming: 3 bases; J trimming: 1 base; junction bases outside the gene matches: 7. This CDR3 is 18 amino acids long. In DNA form, the CDR3 reads TGCAGTGCTAGTCTCAAGGGACTAGCGGGGGGATCCTACAATGAGCAGTTCTTC. It codes for CSASLKGLAGGSYNEQFF.

The chain links TRBV19 to TRBJ1-1, with D tentatively TRBD1 (6 bases). Trimming stripped 5 bases from V and 7 bases from J, with 23 bases between. This CDR3 is built from 16 residues. CDR1 is LNHDA and CDR2 is SQIVND in the germline V gene (reference sequence). The CDR3 DNA follows: TGTGCCAGTAGTCCTACAGGGAGAAGGGTTGTGAATGAAGCTTTCTTT. It specifies CASSPTGRRVVNEAFF.

This clone was detected only once. V usage is TRBV9 and J usage is TRBJ2-3; 9 nucleotides line up with TRBD1. This CDR3 is 16 amino acids long. Per germline, CDR1 SGDLS and CDR2 YYNGEE. After removal of 4 bases from V and 0 bases from J, the junction contained 6 bases not matched to a gene. The CDR3 DNA is TGTGCCAGCAGCCCCGGACAGGGGCGGAGCACAGATACGCAGTATTTT. Residues: CASSPGQGRSTDTQYF.

This clone appeared once. The CDR3 reads CASSLGLAGGQADTQYF. The CDR3 DNA reads as TGTGCCAGCAGCTTAGGACTAGCGGGGGGGCAGGCAGATACGCAGTATTTT. This chain joins TRBV5-4 and TRBJ2-3; 15 positions agree with TRBD2. CDR3 length: 17 residues. V dropped 2 bases and J dropped 4; count of bases not matched to a gene: 5. Germline values: CDR1 SGHNT, CDR2 YYREEE (reference sequence).

The V and J genes are TRBV9 and TRBJ1-6; tentatively, D is TRBD1 (5 bases). Per germline, CDR1 SGDLS and CDR2 YYNGEE. The V end was cut by 3 bases, the J end by 5 bases, with 12 bases between. The CDR3 runs to 15 residues. The CDR3 loop reads CASSAKGLDNSPLHF. The CDR3 DNA sequence: TGTGCCAGCAGCGCCAAGGGGCTGGATAATTCACCCCTCCACTTT.

The chain carries TRBV11-2 and TRBJ1-6; D ambiguous. The CDR3 spans 18 residues. V lost 0 bases and J lost 3, with 15 bases in between. CDR1 and CDR2 (germline): SGHAT, FQNNGV. The CDR3 bases are TGTGCCAGCAGCTTAGAGTGGGGAGGGAGCCTCTATAATTCACCCCTCCACTTT. Protein product: CASSLEWGGSLYNSPLHF. Combining the CDR3 with reference TRBV11-2 and TRBJ1-6 gives the whole variable domain EAGVAQSPRYKIIEKRQSVAFWCNPISGHATLYWYQQILGQGPKLLIQFQNNGVVDDSQLPKDRFSAERLKGVDSTLKIQPAKLEDSAVYLCASSLEWGGSLYNSPLHFGNGTRLTVT.

The chain uses TRBV6-5 and TRBJ1-5, with D hard to call. Trimming took 5 bases from V and 15 from J, leaving 14 bases between them. The CDR3 covers 11 residues. Per the germline V gene, CDR1 is MNHEY and CDR2 is SVGAGI. CDR3 in amino acids: CASSKGATGHF. DNA of the CDR3: TGTGCCAGCAGTAAGGGAGCAACCGGGCATTTT.

The chain has TRBV6-5 and TRBJ2-7, with 8 nucleotides matching TRBD1. V lost 2 bases to trimming and J lost 1 base; unmatched junction nucleotides: 7. Germline V gene lookup returns CDR1 MNHEY and CDR2 SVGAGI. The CDR3 contains 16 residues. This CDR3 is CASSYGVDRASYEQYF. The CDR3 region has the DNA TGTGCCAGCAGTTACGGGGTGGACAGGGCGTCCTACGAGCAGTACTTC.

The rearrangement links TRBV27 to TRBJ1-6; TRBD1 matches 9 bases. The CDR3 sequence is 17 residues long. Germline V gives CDR1 MNHEY, CDR2 SMNVEV (reference sequence). V was pared by 3 bases and J by 8 bases, with 11 bases of the junction left unmatched. DNA of the CDR3: TGTGCCAGCAGTTTCAGCGGACAGGGGAAGCATCATTCACCCCTCCACTTT. This sequence encodes CASSFSGQGKHHSPLHF.

The rearrangement links TRBV3-1 (or the pseudogene TRBV3-2) to TRBJ1-5; D ambiguous. This CDR3 has 14 residues. The germline V gene encodes CDR1 LGHDT and CDR2 YNNKEL (reference sequence). Trimming removed 1 base from V and 7 bases from J, with 11 bases in between. The CDR3: CASSQARFGQPQHF. Here the CDR3 DNA reads TGTGCCAGCAGCCAAGCCAGGTTTGGCCAGCCCCAGCATTTT.

This clone was counted between two and nine times. The chain links TRBV29-1 to TRBJ2-5; tentative D call: TRBD1 (5 bases). The V and J ends lost 3 bases and 2 bases respectively, with 10 bases between them. The CDR3 runs 13 residues. CDR1 is SQVTM and CDR2 is ANQGSEA in the germline V gene. The CDR3 loop is CSVDSGYQETQYF. The CDR3 nucleotides are TGCAGCGTTGATTCAGGGTATCAAGAGACCCAGTACTTC.

In this sample, this clone turned up once. The CDR3, as DNA: TGTGCCAGCAGCCGAGGACTAGCGGGGGGGCTGCAGCAGTTCTTC. This translates into CASSRGLAGGLQQFF. The rearrangement links TRBV7-8 to TRBJ2-1; TRBD2 aligns across 15 bases. The CDR3 length is 15 residues. From germline, CDR1 is SGHVS and CDR2 FQNEAQ. With 5 bases clipped from V and 11 bases from J, the junction kept 7 bases outside the gene matches.

This clone turned up a few times. The rearrangement joins TRBV5-6 to TRBJ2-7; 9 bases fit TRBD1. V shed 0 bases, J shed 2 bases, and the junction held 3 bases outside the gene matches. Germline lookup yields CDR1 SGHDT and CDR2 YYEEEE. The length of the CDR3 is 15 residues. The CDR3 nucleotides read TGTGCCAGCAGCTTGGCCGGGACAGGGCCCTACGAGCAGTACTTC. Its translation is CASSLAGTGPYEQYF.

The V call is TRBV9, the J call TRBJ1-5; TRBD1 agrees at 8 bases. Germline-derived CDR1 and CDR2 are SGDLS and YYNGEE. This CDR3 comprises 15 residues. V lost 3 bases to trimming and J lost 4 bases; unmatched junction nucleotides: 6. The CDR3 reads CASSATTGANQPQHF. As DNA, the CDR3 is TGTGCCAGCAGCGCCACGACAGGGGCTAATCAGCCCCAGCATTTT.

The table lists this clone with a few counts. The chain uses TRBV9 and TRBJ2-1, with 8 bases that match TRBD1. The germline CDR1 and CDR2 sequences are SGDLS and YYNGEE. Unmatched junction bases numbered 6, after V lost 4 bases and J lost 3 bases. The CDR3 is 15 residues long. CDR3: CASSPRDRSYNEQFF. CDR3 sequence (DNA): TGTGCCAGCAGCCCAAGGGACAGGAGCTACAATGAGCAGTTCTTC.

V is TRBV2 and J is TRBJ2-2; TRBD1 matches at 8 bases. The J segment lost 4 bases and the V segment lost 6 bases, leaving 7 bases of the junction unmatched. The V gene's germline CDR1 is SNHLY and CDR2 FYNNEI. The CDR3 has 15 amino acids. CDR3 sequence (DNA): TGTGCCAGCAGCTCGGACAGGGAGCTCACCGGGGAGCTGTTTTTT. Amino acid sequence: CASSSDRELTGELFF.

This chain joins TRBV2 and TRBJ2-7; TRBD1 aligns across 7 bases. CDR1 is SNHLY, CDR2 FYNNEI, per germline. Trimming at V came to 0 bases and at J to 3 bases, leaving 11 bases not matched to a gene. The CDR3 loop spans 17 amino acids. The DNA of the CDR3 is TGTGCCAGCAGTGAAGCAATAGGAACAGGGGTAATCTACGAGCAGTACTTC. Its protein is CASSEAIGTGVIYEQYF. The whole variable domain, remainder taken from reference TRBV2 and TRBJ2-7, is EPEVTQTPSHQVTQMGQEVILRCVPISNHLYFYWYRQILGQKVEFLVSFYNNEISEKSEIFDDQFSVERPDGSNFTLKIRSTKLEDSAMYFCASSEAIGTGVIYEQYFGPGTRLTVT.

V gene TRBV3-1 (or the pseudogene TRBV3-2) combines with J gene TRBJ1-2, with D perhaps TRBD1 (5 bases). Deletions cut 3 bases from V and 6 bases from J, with 11 bases between. The CDR3 has 13 amino acids. Germline V gene data show CDR1 as LGHDT and CDR2 as YNNKEL (reference sequence). The CDR3 sequence: CASSHGGRDGYTF. The CDR3 region has the DNA TGTGCCAGCAGCCACGGGGGAAGGGATGGCTACACCTTC.

The rearrangement joins TRBV30 to TRBJ1-2, with a weak D call TRBD1 (6 bases). This CDR3 has 14 amino acids. Germline V gene lookup returns CDR1 GTSNPN and CDR2 SVGIG (reference sequence). V was clipped by 2 bases and J by 2 bases, with 12 bases between them. The CDR3 region is CAWSPFGQNYGYTF. The CDR3 DNA sequence: TGTGCCTGGAGTCCCTTCGGACAGAACTATGGCTACACCTTC. Full variable domain (outside the CDR3, taken from reference TRBV30 and TRBJ1-2): SQTIHQWPATLVQPVGSPLSLECTVEGTSNPNLYWYRQAAGRGLQLLFYSVGIGQISSEVPQNLSASRPQDRQFILSSKKLLLSDSGFYLCAWSPFGQNYGYTFGSGTRLTVV.

The chain employs TRBV9 and TRBJ2-2; 9 bases fit TRBD1. The CDR3 runs 16 residues. Germline lookup yields CDR1 SGDLS and CDR2 YYNGEE. Trimming cost V 4 bases and J 1 base; bases outside gene matches: 5. This CDR3 reads CASSPPGQGNTGELFF. The CDR3 coding sequence is TGTGCCAGCAGCCCGCCGGGACAGGGGAACACCGGGGAGCTGTTTTTT.

V and J are TRBV9 and TRBJ1-5; D remains ambiguous. V lost 0 bases and J 2 bases, leaving 15 bases between the germline ends. Germline V gene sequence: CDR1 SGDLS, CDR2 YYNGEE. CDR3 size: 17 residues. Here the CDR3 reads CASSVGPNIGGNQPQHF. CDR3 DNA: TGTGCCAGCAGCGTAGGGCCGAATATCGGGGGCAATCAGCCCCAGCATTTT.

The chain couples TRBV5-1 to TRBJ2-3; 13 positions agree with TRBD2. Germline V lookup: CDR1 SGHRS, CDR2 YFSETQ. J lost 5 bases, V lost 3 bases, and 3 bases had no gene match. The length of the CDR3 is 15 residues. As DNA, the CDR3 is TGCGCCAGCAGCTCACGGACTAGCGGGGGAGATACGCAGTATTTT. It codes for CASSSRTSGGDTQYF.

The genes are TRBV27 and TRBJ2-1, with TRBD2 matching over 13 bases. Per germline, CDR1 MNHEY and CDR2 SMNVEV (reference sequence). The V gene end was trimmed by 2 bases and the J gene end by 5 bases; junction bases not matched to a gene: 9. The CDR3 runs to 18 residues. The CDR3 DNA reads TGTGCCAGCAGTTTAAGACTAGCGGGGGGACCGTTAAACAATGAGCAGTTCTTC. Amino acid sequence: CASSLRLAGGPLNNEQFF.

V gene TRBV12-3 or TRBV12-4 combines with J gene TRBJ1-4; D call uncertain. V lost 6 bases and J lost 6, with 8 bases in between. The CDR3 covers 12 residues. CDR3 nucleotides: TGTGCCAGCAGCCCCTTTGATGAAAAACTGTTTTTT. Translated: CASSPFDEKLFF.

This sequence joins TRBV27 and TRBJ1-1; D is possibly TRBD1 (5 bases). V was trimmed by 2 bases and J by 4 bases, leaving 8 bases between them. CDR1 and CDR2 from the germline V gene are MNHEY and SMNVEV (reference sequence). This CDR3 region has 13 residues. CDR3 loop: CASSLQGITEAFF. The CDR3 nucleotides are TGTGCCAGCAGTTTACAGGGAATCACTGAAGCTTTCTTT.